This entry describes one T cell receptor beta chain. V dropped 1 base and J dropped 2; count of bases not matched to a gene: 2. Germline V gene sequence: CDR1 SGHTA, CDR2 FQGNSA. This CDR3 region has 14 residues. This specimen belongs to a study of blood T cell repertoires in COVID-19. The data were produced by immunoSEQ multiplex PCR, yet TCRdb's version contains in-frame clones alone and is incomplete. The sample gives fewer than 40,000 clones, about four fifths of which show up once; about a quarter is in the top ten. The sequence derives from a man in his 70s with acute or convalescent COVID-19. This chain joins TRBV7-2 and TRBJ2-7; 7 nucleotides match TRBD1. Sequenced material: peripheral blood. CDR3 nucleotide sequence: TGTGCCAGCAGCTTAGGTCAGGGGGCCTACGAGCAGTACTTC. Translation gives CASSLGQGAYEQYF.